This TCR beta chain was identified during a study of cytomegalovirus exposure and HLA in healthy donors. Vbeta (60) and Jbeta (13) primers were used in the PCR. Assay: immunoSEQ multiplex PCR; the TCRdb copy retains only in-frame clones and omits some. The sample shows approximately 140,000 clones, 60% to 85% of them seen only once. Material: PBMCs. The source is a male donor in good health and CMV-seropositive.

The CDR3 bases are TGTGCCAGCAGCCCAGACTTAGACAATGAGCAGTTCTTC. It specifies CASSPDLDNEQFF. This chain links TRBV9 with TRBJ2-1, with no clear D. V gave up 4 bases and J gave up 5 bases, with 10 bases separating them. The CDR3 is 13 residues long. The germline gives CDR1 SGDLS, CDR2 YYNGEE.